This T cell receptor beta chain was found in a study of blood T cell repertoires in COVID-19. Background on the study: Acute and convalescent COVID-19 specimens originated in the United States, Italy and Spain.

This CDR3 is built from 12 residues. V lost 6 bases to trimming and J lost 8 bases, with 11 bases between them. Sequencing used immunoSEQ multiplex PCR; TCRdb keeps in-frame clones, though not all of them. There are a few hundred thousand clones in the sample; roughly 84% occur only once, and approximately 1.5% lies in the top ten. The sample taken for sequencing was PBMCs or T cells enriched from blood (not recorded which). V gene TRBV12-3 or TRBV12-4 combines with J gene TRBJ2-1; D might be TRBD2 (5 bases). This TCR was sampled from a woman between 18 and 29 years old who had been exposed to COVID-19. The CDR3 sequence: CASSPLDHEQFF. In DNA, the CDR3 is TGTGCCAGCAGCCCACTAGACCATGAGCAGTTCTTC.